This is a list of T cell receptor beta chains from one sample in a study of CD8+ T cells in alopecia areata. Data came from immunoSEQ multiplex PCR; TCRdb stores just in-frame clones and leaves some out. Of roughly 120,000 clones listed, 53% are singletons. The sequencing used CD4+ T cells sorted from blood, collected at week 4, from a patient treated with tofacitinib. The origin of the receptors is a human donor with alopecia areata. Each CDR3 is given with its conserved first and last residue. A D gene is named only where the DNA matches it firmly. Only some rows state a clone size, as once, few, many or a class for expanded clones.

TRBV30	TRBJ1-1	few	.	TGTGCCTGGCGCGGGCAGCCAAAGATCAACACTGAAGCTTTCTTT	CAWRGQPKINTEAFF
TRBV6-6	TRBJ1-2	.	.	TGTGCCAGCAGTTACTCTCCGGATGGCTACACCTTC	CASSYSPDGYTF
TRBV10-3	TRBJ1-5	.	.	TGTGCCATCTCCAGGGATAGCAATCAGCCCCAGCATTTT	CAISRDSNQPQHF
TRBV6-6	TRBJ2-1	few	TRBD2	TGTGCCAGCAGTTATTCCGGGACTAACAATGAGCAGTTCTTC	CASSYSGTNNEQFF
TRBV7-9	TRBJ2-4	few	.	TGTGCCAGCAGCCCGTTGTATGACATTCAGTACTTC	CASSPLYDIQYF
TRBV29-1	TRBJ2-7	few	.	TGCAGCGTTGGGGCAGGTTCCTACGAGCAGTACTTC	CSVGAGSYEQYF
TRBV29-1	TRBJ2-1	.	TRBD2	TGCAGCGTTGAAGATCTCCTAGCGGGAGGGTCGAATGAGCAGTTCTTC	CSVEDLLAGGSNEQFF
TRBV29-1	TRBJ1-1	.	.	TGCAGCGTTACGACCCTGAACACTGAAGCTTTCTTT	CSVTTLNTEAFF
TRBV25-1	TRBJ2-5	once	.	TGTGCCAGCAGTGAATTAGAGACCCAGTACTTC	CASSELETQYF
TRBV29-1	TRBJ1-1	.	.	TGCAGCGTTGGTTCAGGGAACACTGAAGCTTTCTTT	CSVGSGNTEAFF
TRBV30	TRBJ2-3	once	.	TGTGCCTGGAGTAGCGTAACGCAGTATTTT	CAWSSVTQYF
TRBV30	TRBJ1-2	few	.	TGTGCCTGGAGTGTCTCGTCTTCCCGCTATGGCTACACCTTC	CAWSVSSSRYGYTF
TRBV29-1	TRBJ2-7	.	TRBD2	TGCAGCGTCCCAGGGACTAGCGGTACCTACGAGCAGTACTTC	CSVPGTSGTYEQYF
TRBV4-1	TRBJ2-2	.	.	TGCGCCAGCAGCCAAGAATTGGGGGAGATAAAGACCGGGGAGCTGTTTTTT	CASSQELGEIKTGELFF
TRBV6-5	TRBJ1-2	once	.	TGTGCCAGCGGATACAGGGAGATCGGCTATGGCTACACCTTC	CASGYREIGYGYTF